Listed here are 9 T cell receptor beta chains from one sample, sequenced in a study of graft-versus-host responses after intestinal transplantation. Repertoires were generated with immunoSEQ multiplex PCR, while TCRdb's copy carries only in-frame clones and drops some. The table includes around 37,000 clones, around 90% detected once. Processing of graft tissue released intraepithelial and lamina propria lymphocytes. Sequences were derived from ileum tissue, sampled around seven months after intestinal transplant. The source is a human patient who received an intestinal transplant, so some T cells may come from the graft donor.

V usage is TRBV29-1 and J usage is TRBJ2-1, with 11 bases identical to TRBD2. The germline V gene encodes CDR1 SQVTM and CDR2 ANQGSEA. V dropped 7 bases and J dropped 4; count of bases not matched to a gene: 6. The CDR3 is 14 amino acids. The CDR3 region has the DNA TGCAGCGCCGCGACTAGCGGGGATTACAATGAGCAGTTCTTC. Amino acids: CSAATSGDYNEQFF.

Comment on this clone: Mismatch with germline at one junction end may stem from a read error. This rearrangement joins TRBV28 to TRBJ2-7, with D perhaps TRBD2 (6 bases). The V gene's germline CDR1 is MDHEN and CDR2 SYDVKM. The CDR3 extends over 16 amino acids. In DNA, the CDR3 is TGTGCCATCAGTATCTTCTCCGGGGGTCTGGCCTACGAGCAGTACTTC. This sequence encodes CAISIFSGGLAYEQYF.

The chain is built from TRBV6-6 and TRBJ1-1; no firm D call. There are 13 residues in the CDR3. V lost 6 bases, J lost 1 base, and 9 bases lay in between. Germline V CDR1 and CDR2: MNHNY, SVGAGI (reference sequence). The CDR3: CASSVGWNTEAFF. CDR3 nucleotides: TGTGCCAGCAGCGTAGGGTGGAACACTGAAGCTTTCTTT.

J is TRBJ1-5 and V is TRBV2; D remains ambiguous. The V gene lost 6 bases and the J gene lost 6 bases, with 9 bases spanning the gap. The CDR3 is 12 amino acids. CDR1 and CDR2 from the germline V gene are SNHLY and FYNNEI. CDR3 sequence: CASSQIFQPQHF. The CDR3 DNA reads as TGTGCCAGCAGCCAAATTTTTCAGCCCCAGCATTTT.

The chain has TRBV28 and TRBJ2-4; perhaps TRBD2 as D (6 bases). The V gene lost 4 bases and the J gene lost 5 bases, with 12 bases spanning the gap. Germline loops: CDR1 MDHEN, CDR2 SYDVKM. This CDR3 region has 14 residues. CDR3 residues: CASSSWGRQNIQYF. CDR3 DNA: TGTGCCAGCAGTTCCTGGGGGAGGCAAAACATTCAGTACTTC.

This chain uses TRBV11-2 with TRBJ2-1; 12 bases agree with TRBD1. The CDR3 has 15 residues. Germline CDR1 SGHAT, CDR2 FQNNGV. V lost 1 base and J lost 8; bases outside the gene matches: 3. The CDR3 spells CASSLAGTGGYEQFF. CDR3 sequence (DNA): TGTGCCAGCAGCTTAGCTGGGACAGGGGGCTATGAGCAGTTCTTC. The variable domain in full, with the rest retrieved from reference TRBV11-2 and TRBJ2-1, is EAGVAQSPRYKIIEKRQSVAFWCNPISGHATLYWYQQILGQGPKLLIQFQNNGVVDDSQLPKDRFSAERLKGVDSTLKIQPAKLEDSAVYLCASSLAGTGGYEQFFGPGTRLTVL.

V is TRBV7-2 and J is TRBJ1-5; 8 bases are a match to TRBD1. CDR3 length: 16 amino acids. Germline CDR1 and CDR2: SGHTA and FQGNSA. V shed 2 bases and J 7 bases; nucleotides not matched to a gene: 10. The CDR3 bases are TGTGCCAGCAGCTTACTCGACAGGGGAGCGGGACAGCCCCAGCATTTT. Protein product: CASSLLDRGAGQPQHF.

Of note for this clone: One junction end disagrees with the germline gene, perhaps due to a read error. The sample contains more than one DNA sequence encoding this CDR3. DNA for the CDR3: TGCGCCAGTAGTGAGTCGCTTAAGCCGGTTCAGTTCTTC. Its translation is CASSESLKPVQFF. V gene TRBV10-2 combines with J gene TRBJ2-1; D not resolved. CDR1 is WSHSY, CDR2 SAAADI, per germline. The CDR3 has 13 residues.

The chain links TRBV19 to TRBJ2-2; D is ambiguous. The CDR3 extends over 18 amino acids. Germline CDR1 and CDR2: LNHDA and SQIVND (reference sequence). Trimming stripped 7 bases from V and 0 bases from J, with 21 bases between. In DNA, the CDR3 is TGTGCCAGTAAGGGTGGCGTATCTCCCCGCGCGAACACCGGGGAGCTGTTTTTT. Translated, it gives CASKGGVSPRANTGELFF.